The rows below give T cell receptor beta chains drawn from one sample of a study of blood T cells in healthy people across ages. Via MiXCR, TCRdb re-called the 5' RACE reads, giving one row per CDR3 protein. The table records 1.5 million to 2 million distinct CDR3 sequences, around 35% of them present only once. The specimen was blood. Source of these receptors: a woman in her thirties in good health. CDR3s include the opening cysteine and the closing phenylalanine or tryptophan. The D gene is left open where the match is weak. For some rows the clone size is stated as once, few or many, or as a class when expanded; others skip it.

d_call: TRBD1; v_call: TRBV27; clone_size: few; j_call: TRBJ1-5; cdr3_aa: CASSSGQPSSAQHF; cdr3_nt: TGTGCCAGCAGTTCGGGACAGCCAAGCTCGGCCCAGCATTTT
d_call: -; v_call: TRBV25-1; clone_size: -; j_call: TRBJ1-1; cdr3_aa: CASSEFLGLNGGTEAFF; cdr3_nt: TGTGCCAGCAGTGAATTCCTCGGACTTAACGGAGGGACTGAAGCTTTCTTT
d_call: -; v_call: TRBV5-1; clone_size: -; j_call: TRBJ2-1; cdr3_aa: CASSFDSAQGEQFF; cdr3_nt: TGCGCCAGCAGCTTCGACTCCGCACAAGGTGAGCAGTTCTTC
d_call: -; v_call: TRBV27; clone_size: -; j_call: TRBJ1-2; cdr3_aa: CASSLRTGANCGYTF; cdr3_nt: TGTGCCAGCAGTTTAAGAACAGGCGCCAACTGTGGCTACACCTTC
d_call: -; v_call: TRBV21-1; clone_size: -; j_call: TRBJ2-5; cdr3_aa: CASSKGGWMGETQYF; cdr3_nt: TGTGCCAGCAGCAAAGGGGGTTGGATGGGAGAGACCCAGTACTTC
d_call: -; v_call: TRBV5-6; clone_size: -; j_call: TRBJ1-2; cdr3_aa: CASSRGRGFNYGYTF; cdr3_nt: TGTGCCAGCAGCAGAGGGAGGGGATTTAACTATGGCTACACCTTC
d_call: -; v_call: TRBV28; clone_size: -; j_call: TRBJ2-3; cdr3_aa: CASSLLAFSTDAQYF; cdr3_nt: TGTGCCAGCAGTTTACTAGCGTTTAGCACAGATGCGCAGTATTTT
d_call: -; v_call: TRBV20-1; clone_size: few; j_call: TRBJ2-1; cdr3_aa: CSVRAAAYNEQFF; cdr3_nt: TGCAGTGTCAGGGCGGCAGCCTACAATGAGCAGTTCTTC
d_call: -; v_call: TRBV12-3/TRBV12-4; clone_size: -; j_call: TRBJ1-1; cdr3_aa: CASSIGAGDTGAFF; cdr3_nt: TGTGCCAGCAGTATAGGGGCGGGGGACACTGGAGCTTTCTTT
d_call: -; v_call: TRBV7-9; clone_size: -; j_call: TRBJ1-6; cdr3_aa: CASGQYNSPLHF; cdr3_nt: TGTGCCTCTGGACAGTATAATTCACCCCTCCACTTT
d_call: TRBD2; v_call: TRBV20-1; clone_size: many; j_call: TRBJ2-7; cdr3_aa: CSASRLPSGGRTTYEQYF; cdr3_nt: TGCAGTGCTAGCCGACTTCCTAGCGGGGGCCGAACAACCTACGAGCAGTACTTC
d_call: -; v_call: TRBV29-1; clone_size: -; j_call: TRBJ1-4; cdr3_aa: CSVERGNDEKLFF; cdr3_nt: TGCAGCGTTGAACGAGGGAACGATGAAAAACTGTTTTTT
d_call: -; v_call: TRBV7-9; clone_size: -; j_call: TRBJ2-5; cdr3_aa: CASSSTSGQQETRYF; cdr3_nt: TGTGCCAGCAGCTCGACTAGTGGTCAACAAGAGACCCGGTACTTC
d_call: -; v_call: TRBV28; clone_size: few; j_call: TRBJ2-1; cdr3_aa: CASSSDTIAEQFF; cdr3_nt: TGTGCCAGCAGTTCCGATACTATAGCCGAGCAGTTCTTC
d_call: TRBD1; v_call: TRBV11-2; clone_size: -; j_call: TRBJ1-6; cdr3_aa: CASSLGTGTKSPLHF; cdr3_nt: TGTGCCAGCAGCTTGGGGACAGGGACCAAATCACCCCTCCACTTT
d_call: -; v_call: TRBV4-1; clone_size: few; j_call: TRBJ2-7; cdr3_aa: CASSQVRVMAHGEQYF; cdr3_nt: TGCGCCAGCAGCCAAGTAAGGGTGATGGCTCACGGGGAGCAGTACTTC
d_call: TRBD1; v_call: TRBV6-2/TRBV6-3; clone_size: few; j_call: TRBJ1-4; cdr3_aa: CDTRDRRPTNEKLFF; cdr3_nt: TGTGACACACGGGACAGGAGACCAACTAATGAAAAACTGTTTTTT
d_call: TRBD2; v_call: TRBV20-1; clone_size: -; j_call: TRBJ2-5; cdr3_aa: CSARGGTSGSMATQCF; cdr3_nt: TGCAGTGCTAGGGGGGGGACTAGCGGGTCCATGGCGACCCAGTGCTTC
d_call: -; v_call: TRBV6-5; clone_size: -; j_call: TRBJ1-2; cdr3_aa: CASSSAGPPNYGYTF; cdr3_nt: TGTGCCAGCAGTTCCGCAGGACCACCTAACTATGGCTACACCTTC
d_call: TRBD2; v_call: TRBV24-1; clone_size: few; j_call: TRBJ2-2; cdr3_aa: CATSDPIAGVETGELFF; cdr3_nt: TGTGCCACCAGTGATCCCATAGCGGGAGTGGAAACCGGGGAGCTGTTTTTT
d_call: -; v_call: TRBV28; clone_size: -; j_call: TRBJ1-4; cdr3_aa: CASRKWGATNEKLFF; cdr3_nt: TGTGCCAGCAGAAAGTGGGGGGCAACTAATGAAAAACTGTTTTTT
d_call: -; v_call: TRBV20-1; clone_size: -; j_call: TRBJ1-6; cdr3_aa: CSAADSSYNSPLHF; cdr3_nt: TGCAGTGCTGCCGACAGCTCCTATAATTCACCCCTCCACTTT
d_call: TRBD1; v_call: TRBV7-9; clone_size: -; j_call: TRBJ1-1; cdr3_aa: CASSLGRDRGWTEAFF; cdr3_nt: TGTGCCAGCAGTCTTGGTAGGGACAGGGGGTGGACTGAAGCTTTCTTT
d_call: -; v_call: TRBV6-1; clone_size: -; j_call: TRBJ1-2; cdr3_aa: CASSETRPGDGYTF; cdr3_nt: TGTGCCAGCAGTGAAACCCGGCCAGGGGACGGCTACACCTTC
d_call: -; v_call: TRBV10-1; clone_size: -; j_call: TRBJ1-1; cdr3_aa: CASTRDLNTEAFF; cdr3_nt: TGCGCCAGCACCAGGGACTTGAACACTGAAGCTTTCTTT
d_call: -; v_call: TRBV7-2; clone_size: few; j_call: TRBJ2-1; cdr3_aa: CASSLRGGLSYNEQFF; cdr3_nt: TGTGCCAGCAGCTTGCGTGGAGGACTCTCCTACAATGAGCAGTTCTTC
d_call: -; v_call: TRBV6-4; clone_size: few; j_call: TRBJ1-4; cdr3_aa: CASSDKAGDEKLFF; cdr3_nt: TGTGCCAGCAGTGACAAGGCAGGGGATGAAAAACTGTTTTTT
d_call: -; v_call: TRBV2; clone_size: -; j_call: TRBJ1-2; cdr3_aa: CASSPSGEGVNYGYTF; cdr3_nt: TGTGCCAGCAGTCCTTCCGGTGAAGGGGTGAACTATGGCTACACCTTC